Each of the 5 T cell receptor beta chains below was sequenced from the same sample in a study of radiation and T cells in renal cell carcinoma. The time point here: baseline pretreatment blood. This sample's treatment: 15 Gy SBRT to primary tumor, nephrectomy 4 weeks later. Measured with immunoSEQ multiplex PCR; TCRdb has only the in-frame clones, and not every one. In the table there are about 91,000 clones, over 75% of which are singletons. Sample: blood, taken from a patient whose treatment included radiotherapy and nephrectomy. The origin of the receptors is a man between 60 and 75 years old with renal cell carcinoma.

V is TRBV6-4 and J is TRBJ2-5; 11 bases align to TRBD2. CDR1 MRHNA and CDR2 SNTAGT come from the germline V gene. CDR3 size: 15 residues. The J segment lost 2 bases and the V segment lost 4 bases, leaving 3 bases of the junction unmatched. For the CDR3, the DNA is TGTGCCAGCAGTGTACTAGCGGGGGAGCAAGAGACCCAGTACTTC. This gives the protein CASSVLAGEQETQYF.

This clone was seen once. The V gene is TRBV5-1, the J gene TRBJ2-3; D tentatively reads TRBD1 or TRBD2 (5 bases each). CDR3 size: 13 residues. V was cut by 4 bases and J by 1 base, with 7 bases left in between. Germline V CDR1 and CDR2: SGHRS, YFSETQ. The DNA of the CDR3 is TGCGCCAGCAGCCCGGGGCGCACAGATACGCAGTATTTT. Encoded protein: CASSPGRTDTQYF.

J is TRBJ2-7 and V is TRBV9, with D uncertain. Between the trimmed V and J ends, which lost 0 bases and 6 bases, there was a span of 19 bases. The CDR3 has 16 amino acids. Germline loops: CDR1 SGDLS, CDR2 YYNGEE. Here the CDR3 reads CASSVDQTDLWGEQYF. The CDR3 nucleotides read TGTGCCAGCAGCGTAGATCAGACCGACCTCTGGGGCGAGCAGTACTTC.

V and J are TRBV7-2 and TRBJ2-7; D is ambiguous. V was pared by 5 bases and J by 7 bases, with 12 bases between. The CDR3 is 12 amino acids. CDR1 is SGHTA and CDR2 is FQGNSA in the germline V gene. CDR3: CASSAPRREQYF. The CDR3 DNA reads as TGTGCCAGCAGCGCCCCTAGGCGGGAGCAGTACTTC.

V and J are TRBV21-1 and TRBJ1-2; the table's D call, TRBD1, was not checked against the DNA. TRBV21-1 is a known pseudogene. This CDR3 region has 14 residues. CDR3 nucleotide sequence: TGTGCCAGCCCTCAGGGGTCGTCTAACTATGGCTACACCTTC. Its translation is CASPQGSSNYGYTF.